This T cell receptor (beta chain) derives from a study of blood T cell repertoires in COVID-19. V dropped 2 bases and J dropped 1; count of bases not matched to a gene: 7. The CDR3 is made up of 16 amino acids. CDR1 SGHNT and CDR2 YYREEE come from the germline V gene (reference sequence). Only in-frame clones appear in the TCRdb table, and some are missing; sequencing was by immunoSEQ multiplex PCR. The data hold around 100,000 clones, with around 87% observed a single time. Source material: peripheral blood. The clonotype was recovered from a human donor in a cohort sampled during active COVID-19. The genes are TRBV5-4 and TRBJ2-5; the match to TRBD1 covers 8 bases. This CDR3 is CASSLRRGHIQETQYF. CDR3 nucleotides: TGTGCCAGCAGCTTACGCAGGGGGCACATCCAAGAGACCCAGTACTTC.